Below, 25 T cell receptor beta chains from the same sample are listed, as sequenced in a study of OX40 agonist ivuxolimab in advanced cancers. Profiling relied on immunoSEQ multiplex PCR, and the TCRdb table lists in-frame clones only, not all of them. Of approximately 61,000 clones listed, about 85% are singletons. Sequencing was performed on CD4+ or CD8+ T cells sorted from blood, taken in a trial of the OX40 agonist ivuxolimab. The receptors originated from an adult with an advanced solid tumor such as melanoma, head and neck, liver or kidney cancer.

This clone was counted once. CDR3 sequence (DNA): TGTGCCAGCTCACCACATGAGGTCGGGTACACTGAAGCTTTCTTT. Protein sequence: CASSPHEVGYTEAFF. This chain links TRBV18 with TRBJ1-1; D call uncertain. CDR1 is KGHSH and CDR2 is LQKENI in the germline V gene. V was shortened by 1 base and J by 3 bases, with 12 bases between the two germline ends. CDR3 length equals 15 residues.

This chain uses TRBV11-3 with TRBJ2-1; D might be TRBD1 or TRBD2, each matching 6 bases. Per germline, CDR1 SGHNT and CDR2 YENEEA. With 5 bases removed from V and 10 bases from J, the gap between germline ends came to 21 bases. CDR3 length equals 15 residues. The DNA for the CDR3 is TGTGCCAGCAGCACCAGTAGAGGGGGGAGTGGAGAGCAGTTCTTC. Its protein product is CASSTSRGGSGEQFF.

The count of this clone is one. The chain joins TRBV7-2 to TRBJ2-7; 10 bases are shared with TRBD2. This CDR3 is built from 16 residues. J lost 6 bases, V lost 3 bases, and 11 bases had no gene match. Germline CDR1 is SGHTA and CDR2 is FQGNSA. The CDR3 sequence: CASSFGTSGATSEQYF. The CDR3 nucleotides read TGTGCCAGCAGCTTCGGTACTAGCGGGGCCACCTCCGAGCAGTACTTC.

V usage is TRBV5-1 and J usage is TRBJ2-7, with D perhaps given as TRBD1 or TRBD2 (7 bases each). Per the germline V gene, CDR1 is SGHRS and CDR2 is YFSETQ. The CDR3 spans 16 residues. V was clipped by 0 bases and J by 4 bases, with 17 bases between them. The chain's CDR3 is CASSLARGEGAYEQYF. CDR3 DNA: TGCGCCAGCAGCTTGGCCCGCGGGGAGGGGGCTTACGAGCAGTACTTC. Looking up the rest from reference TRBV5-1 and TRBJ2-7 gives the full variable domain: KAGVTQTPRYLIKTRGQQVTLSCSPISGHRSVSWYQQTPGQGLQFLFEYFSETQRNKGNFPGRFSGRQFSNSRSEMNVSTLELGDSALYLCASSLARGEGAYEQYFGPGTRLTVT.

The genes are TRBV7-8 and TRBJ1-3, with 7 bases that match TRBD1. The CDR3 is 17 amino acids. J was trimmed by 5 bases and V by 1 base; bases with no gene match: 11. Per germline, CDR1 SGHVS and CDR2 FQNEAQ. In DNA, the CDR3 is TGTGCCAGCAGCTTAGACAGCAGGGGGGGGACCCGAAACACCATATATTTT. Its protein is CASSLDSRGGTRNTIYF.

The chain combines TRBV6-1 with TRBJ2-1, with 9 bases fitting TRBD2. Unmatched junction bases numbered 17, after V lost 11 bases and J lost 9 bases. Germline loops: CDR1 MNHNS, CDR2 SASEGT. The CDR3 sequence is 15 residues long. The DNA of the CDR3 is TGTGCCTCAGTCGGGGGGGGACTAGCTATTTCTGAGCAGTTCTTC. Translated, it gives CASVGGGLAISEQFF.

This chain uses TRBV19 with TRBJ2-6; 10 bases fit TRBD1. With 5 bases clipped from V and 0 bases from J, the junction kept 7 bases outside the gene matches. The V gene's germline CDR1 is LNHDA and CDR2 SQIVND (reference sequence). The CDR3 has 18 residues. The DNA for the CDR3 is TGTGCCAGTAGTCCACAGGGACAGGGGAGCTCTGGGGCCAACGTCCTGACTTTC. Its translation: CASSPQGQGSSGANVLTF.

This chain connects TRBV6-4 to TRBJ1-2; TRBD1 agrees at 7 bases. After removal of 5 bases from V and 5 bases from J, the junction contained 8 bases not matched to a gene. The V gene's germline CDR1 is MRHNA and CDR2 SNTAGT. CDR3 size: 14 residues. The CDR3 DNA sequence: TGTGCCAGCAGTCCCGAACGACAGGGTTATGGCTACACCTTC. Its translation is CASSPERQGYGYTF.

The CDR3 DNA is TGTGCCAGCAGACGGACAGGGGAATCGAGCACTGAAGCTTTCTTT. It yields the protein CASRRTGESSTEAFF. V gene TRBV6-5 combines with J gene TRBJ1-1; 9 bases align to TRBD1. The germline V gene encodes CDR1 MNHEY and CDR2 SVGAGI. This CDR3 region has 15 residues. Trimming at V came to 6 bases and at J to 4 bases, leaving 9 bases not matched to a gene.

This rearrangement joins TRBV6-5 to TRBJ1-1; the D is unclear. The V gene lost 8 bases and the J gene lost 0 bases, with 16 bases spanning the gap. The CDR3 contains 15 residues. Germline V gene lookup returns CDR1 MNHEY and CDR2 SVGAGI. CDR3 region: CASFTGNLMNTEAFF. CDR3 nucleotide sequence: TGTGCCAGCTTTACGGGAAACCTAATGAACACTGAAGCTTTCTTT.

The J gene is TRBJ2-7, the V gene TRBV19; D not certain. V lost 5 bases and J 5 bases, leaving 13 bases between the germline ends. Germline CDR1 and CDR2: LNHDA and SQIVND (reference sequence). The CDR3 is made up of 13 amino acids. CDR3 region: CASSPHEIHEQYF. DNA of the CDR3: TGTGCCAGTAGTCCTCATGAAATACACGAGCAGTACTTC.

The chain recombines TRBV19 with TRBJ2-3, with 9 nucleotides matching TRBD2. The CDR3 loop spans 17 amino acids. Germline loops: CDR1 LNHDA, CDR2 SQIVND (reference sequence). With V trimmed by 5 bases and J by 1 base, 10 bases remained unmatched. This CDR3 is CASSRSNLAGGTDTQYF. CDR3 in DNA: TGTGCCAGTAGTCGTTCCAACTTAGCGGGGGGCACAGATACGCAGTATTTT.

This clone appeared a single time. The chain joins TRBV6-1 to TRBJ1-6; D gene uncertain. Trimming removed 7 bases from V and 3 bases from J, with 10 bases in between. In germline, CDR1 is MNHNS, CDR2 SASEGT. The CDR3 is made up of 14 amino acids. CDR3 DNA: TGTGCCAGCATAGCGACAAACTATAATTCACCCCTCCACTTT. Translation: CASIATNYNSPLHF.

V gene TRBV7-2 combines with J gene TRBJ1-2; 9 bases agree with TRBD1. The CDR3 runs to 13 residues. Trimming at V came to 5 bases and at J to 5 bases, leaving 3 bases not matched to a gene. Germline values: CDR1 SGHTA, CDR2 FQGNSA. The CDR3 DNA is TGTGCCAGCAGCCACGACAGGGGGTATGGCTACACCTTC. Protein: CASSHDRGYGYTF.

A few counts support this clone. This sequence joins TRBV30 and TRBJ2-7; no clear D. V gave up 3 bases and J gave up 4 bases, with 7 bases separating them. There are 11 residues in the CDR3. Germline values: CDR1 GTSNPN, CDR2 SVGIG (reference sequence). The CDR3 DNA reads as TGTGCCTGGAGCCATTCATACGAGCAGTACTTC. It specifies CAWSHSYEQYF.

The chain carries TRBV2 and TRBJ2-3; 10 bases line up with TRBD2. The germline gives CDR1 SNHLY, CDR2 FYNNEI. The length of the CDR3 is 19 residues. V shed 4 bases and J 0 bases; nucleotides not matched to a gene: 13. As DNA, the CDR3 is TGTGCCAGCAGTGGGCGAAATCTAGCGGGGGACCCTAGCACAGATACGCAGTATTTT. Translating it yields CASSGRNLAGDPSTDTQYF.

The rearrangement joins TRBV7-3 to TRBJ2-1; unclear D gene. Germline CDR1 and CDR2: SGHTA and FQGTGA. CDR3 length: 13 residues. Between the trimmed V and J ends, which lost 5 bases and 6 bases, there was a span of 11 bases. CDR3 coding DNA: TGTGCCAGCAGCCGGCGACGCGGCAATGAGCAGTTCTTC. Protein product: CASSRRRGNEQFF.

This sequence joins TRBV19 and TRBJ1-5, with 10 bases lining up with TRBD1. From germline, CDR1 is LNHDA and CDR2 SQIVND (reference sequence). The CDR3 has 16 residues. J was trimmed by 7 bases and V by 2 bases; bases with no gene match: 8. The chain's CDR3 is CASSIPTGTGAQPQHF. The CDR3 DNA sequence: TGTGCCAGTAGTATACCCACCGGGACAGGGGCCCAGCCCCAGCATTTT.

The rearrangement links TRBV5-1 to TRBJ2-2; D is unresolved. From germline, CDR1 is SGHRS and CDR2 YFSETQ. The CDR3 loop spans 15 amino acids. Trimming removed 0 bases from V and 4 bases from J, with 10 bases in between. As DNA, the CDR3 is TGCGCCAGCAGCTTGGAGGACCCCCTCACCGGGGAGCTGTTTTTT. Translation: CASSLEDPLTGELFF. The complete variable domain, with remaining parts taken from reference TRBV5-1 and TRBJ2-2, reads KAGVTQTPRYLIKTRGQQVTLSCSPISGHRSVSWYQQTPGQGLQFLFEYFSETQRNKGNFPGRFSGRQFSNSRSEMNVSTLELGDSALYLCASSLEDPLTGELFFGEGSRLTVL.

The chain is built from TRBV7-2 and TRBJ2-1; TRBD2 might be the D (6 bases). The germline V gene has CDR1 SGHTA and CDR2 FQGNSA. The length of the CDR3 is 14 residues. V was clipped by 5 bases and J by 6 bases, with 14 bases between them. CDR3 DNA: TGTGCCAGCAGCGAAGGGACTGTGCTCAATGAGCAGTTCTTC. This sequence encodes CASSEGTVLNEQFF.

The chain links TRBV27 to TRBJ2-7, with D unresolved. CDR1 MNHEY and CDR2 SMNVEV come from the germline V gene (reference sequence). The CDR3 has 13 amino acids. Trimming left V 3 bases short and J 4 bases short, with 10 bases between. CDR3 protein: CASSLGFGYEQYF. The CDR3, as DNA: TGTGCCAGCAGTTTGGGCTTCGGATACGAGCAGTACTTC.

The DNA of the CDR3 is TGCGCCAGCAGTGAAAGGGGTTTCGGGGGACGTCCGTACAATGAGCAGTTCTTC. Its translation is CASSERGFGGRPYNEQFF. The chain uses TRBV10-1 and TRBJ2-1; the D gene is possibly TRBD2 (6 bases). V was shortened by 3 bases and J by 4 bases, with 22 bases between the two germline ends. The CDR3 is 18 amino acids. Germline values: CDR1 WNHNN, CDR2 SYGVQD (reference sequence).

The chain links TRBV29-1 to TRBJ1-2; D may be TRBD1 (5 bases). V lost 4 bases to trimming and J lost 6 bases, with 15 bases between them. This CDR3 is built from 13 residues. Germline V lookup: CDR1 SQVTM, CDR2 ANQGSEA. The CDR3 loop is CSVVREGMDGYTF. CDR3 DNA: TGCAGCGTTGTAAGGGAGGGGATGGATGGCTACACCTTC.

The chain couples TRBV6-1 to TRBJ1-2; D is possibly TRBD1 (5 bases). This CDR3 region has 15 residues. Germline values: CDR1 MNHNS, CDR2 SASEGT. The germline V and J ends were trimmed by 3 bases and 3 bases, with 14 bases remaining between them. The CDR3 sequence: CASSDGQGWDYGYTF. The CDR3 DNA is TGTGCCAGCAGTGACGGGCAGGGATGGGACTATGGCTACACCTTC.

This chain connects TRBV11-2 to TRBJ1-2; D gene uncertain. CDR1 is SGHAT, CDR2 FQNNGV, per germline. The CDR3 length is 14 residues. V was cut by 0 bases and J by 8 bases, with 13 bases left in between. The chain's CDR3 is CASSLEGGSRGYTF. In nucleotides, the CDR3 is TGTGCCAGCAGCTTAGAGGGAGGGTCGAGGGGCTACACCTTC.